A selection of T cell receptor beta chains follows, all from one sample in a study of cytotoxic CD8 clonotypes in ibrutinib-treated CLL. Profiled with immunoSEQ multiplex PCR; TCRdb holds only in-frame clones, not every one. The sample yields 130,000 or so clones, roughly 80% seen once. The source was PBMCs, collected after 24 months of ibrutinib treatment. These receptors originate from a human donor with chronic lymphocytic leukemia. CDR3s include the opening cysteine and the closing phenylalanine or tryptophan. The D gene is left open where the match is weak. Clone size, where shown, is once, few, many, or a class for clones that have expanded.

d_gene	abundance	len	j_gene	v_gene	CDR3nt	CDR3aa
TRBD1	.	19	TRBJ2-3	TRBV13	TGTGCCAGCAGCTTAGGCATCCTGCCGACAGGGGTCGACACAGATACGCAGTATTTT	CASSLGILPTGVDTDTQYF
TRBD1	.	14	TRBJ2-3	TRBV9	TGTGCCAGCAGCACAGGACAGGGGCGGGATACGCAGTATTTT	CASSTGQGRDTQYF
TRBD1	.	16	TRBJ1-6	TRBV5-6	TGTGCCAGCAGCCCTGAACCTGACAGGGGTGCTTCACCCCTCCACTTT	CASSPEPDRGASPLHF
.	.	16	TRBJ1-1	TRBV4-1	TGCGCCAGCAGCCTCTTGGGGAGTTTGGCGAGCACTGAAGCTTTCTTT	CASSLLGSLASTEAFF
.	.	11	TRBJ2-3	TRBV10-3	TGTGCCATGGCTAGCACAGATACGCAGTATTTT	CAMASTDTQYF
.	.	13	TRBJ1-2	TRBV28	TGTGCCAGCAGAATTATGATGGGACCTGGCTACACCTTC	CASRIMMGPGYTF
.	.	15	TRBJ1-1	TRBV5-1	TGCGCCAGCAGCTTGGTTGTTGGCAGGGTGACTGAAGCTTTCTTT	CASSLVVGRVTEAFF
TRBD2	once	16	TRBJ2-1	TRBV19	TGTGCCAGTAGTATAAGGTCTAGCGGGGGCTACAATGAGCAGTTCTTC	CASSIRSSGGYNEQFF
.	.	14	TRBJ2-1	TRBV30	TGTGCCTGGAGTGTACTCGAGACAGGAACTGAGCAGTTCTTC	CAWSVLETGTEQFF
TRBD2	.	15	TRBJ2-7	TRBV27	TGTGCCAGCAGTTTCTACCCGGGGGGATCCTACGAGCAGTACTTC	CASSFYPGGSYEQYF
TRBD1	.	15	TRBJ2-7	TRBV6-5	TGTGCCAGCAGTTACACCGACAGGGTGGGGTACGAGCAGTACTTC	CASSYTDRVGYEQYF
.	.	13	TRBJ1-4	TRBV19	TGTGCCAGTAGAAGGATACCTAATGAAAAACTGTTTTTT	CASRRIPNEKLFF
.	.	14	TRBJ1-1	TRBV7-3	TGTGCCAGCAGCTTCGGCCAGCAGAACACTGAAGCTTTCTTT	CASSFGQQNTEAFF
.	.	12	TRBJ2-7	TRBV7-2	TGTGCCAGCAGCTTAGGTCCCAGCGAGCAGTACTTC	CASSLGPSEQYF
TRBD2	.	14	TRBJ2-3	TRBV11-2	TGTGCCAGCAGCTTACTCGCCGGGACTAGCGGGCCCGTTTTT	CASSLLAGTSGPVF
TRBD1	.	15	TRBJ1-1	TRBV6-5	TGTGCCAGCAGTTCCGGACAGGGCGGTAGGTCTGAAGCTTTCTTT	CASSSGQGGRSEAFF
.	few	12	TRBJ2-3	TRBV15	TGTGCCACCAGCTACAGCACAGATACGCAGTATTTT	CATSYSTDTQYF
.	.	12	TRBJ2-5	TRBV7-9	TGTGCCAGCAGCTTAGTGGGCGGGGCCCAGTACTTC	CASSLVGGAQYF
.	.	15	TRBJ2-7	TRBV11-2	TGTGCCAGCAGCCTAAATTGGGGGCTGGGGGACGAGCAGTACTTC	CASSLNWGLGDEQYF
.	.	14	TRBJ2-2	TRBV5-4	TGTGCCAGCAGCTTGGTTGAGGGAACCGGGGAGCTGTTTTTT	CASSLVEGTGELFF
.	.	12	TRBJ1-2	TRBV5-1	TGTGCCAGCAGCTGGGGAGGAGATGGCTACACCTTC	CASSWGGDGYTF
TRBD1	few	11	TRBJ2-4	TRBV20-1	TGCAGTGCTAGCGACAGGGGGTTAGGGTACTTC	CSASDRGLGYF
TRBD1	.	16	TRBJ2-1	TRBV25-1	TGTGCCAGCAGTGTAGGAAATATAAACAGGGGCAATGAGCAGTTCTTC	CASSVGNINRGNEQFF
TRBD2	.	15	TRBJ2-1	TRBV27	TGTGCCAGCAGTTTAATAGCGGGGGGGCCAGGGGAGCAGTTCTTC	CASSLIAGGPGEQFF
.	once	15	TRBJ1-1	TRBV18	TGTGCCAGCTCACCAGTTCAGCAGGGGAACACTGAAGCTTTCTTT	CASSPVQQGNTEAFF
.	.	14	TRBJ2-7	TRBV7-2	TGTGCCAGCAGCCGGGGCGCGAGCTCCTACGAGCAGTACTTC	CASSRGASSYEQYF
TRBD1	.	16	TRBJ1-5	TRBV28	TGTGCCAGCAGTTTAGGGTCAGGGGGCCGCAATCAGCCCCAGCATTTT	CASSLGSGGRNQPQHF